This T cell receptor (beta chain) derives from a study of cytomegalovirus exposure and HLA in healthy donors. A word on this clone: As yet, its antigen is unknown.

The PCR made use of 60 Vbeta and 13 Jbeta primers. Source study methods: Later analysis identified 80 million to 85 million unique TCR beta chains, roughly 11 million shared. The table came from immunoSEQ multiplex PCR; TCRdb's copy has only in-frame clones and leaves some out. V, J and clone size derive from that table, while D and trimming were established from the DNA sequence. The table shows about 60,000 clones, with approximately 80% occurring only once. Study-level findings and limits: A later analysis linked some 18,000 TCR beta sequences to HLA alleles at 0.05 false discovery rate.

The specimen was PBMCs. The source is a female donor in good health and CMV-seronegative.

The chain's CDR3 is CASSPTTTGVIYGYTF. CDR3 DNA sequence: TGTGCCAGCAGCCCAACAACGACAGGGGTTATCTATGGCTACACCTTC. The rearrangement joins TRBV7-2 to TRBJ1-2; 8 bases match TRBD1. Looked up from germline, CDR1 is SGHTA and CDR2 is FQGNSA. CDR3 length equals 16 residues. J was trimmed by 4 bases and V by 5 bases; bases with no gene match: 12.